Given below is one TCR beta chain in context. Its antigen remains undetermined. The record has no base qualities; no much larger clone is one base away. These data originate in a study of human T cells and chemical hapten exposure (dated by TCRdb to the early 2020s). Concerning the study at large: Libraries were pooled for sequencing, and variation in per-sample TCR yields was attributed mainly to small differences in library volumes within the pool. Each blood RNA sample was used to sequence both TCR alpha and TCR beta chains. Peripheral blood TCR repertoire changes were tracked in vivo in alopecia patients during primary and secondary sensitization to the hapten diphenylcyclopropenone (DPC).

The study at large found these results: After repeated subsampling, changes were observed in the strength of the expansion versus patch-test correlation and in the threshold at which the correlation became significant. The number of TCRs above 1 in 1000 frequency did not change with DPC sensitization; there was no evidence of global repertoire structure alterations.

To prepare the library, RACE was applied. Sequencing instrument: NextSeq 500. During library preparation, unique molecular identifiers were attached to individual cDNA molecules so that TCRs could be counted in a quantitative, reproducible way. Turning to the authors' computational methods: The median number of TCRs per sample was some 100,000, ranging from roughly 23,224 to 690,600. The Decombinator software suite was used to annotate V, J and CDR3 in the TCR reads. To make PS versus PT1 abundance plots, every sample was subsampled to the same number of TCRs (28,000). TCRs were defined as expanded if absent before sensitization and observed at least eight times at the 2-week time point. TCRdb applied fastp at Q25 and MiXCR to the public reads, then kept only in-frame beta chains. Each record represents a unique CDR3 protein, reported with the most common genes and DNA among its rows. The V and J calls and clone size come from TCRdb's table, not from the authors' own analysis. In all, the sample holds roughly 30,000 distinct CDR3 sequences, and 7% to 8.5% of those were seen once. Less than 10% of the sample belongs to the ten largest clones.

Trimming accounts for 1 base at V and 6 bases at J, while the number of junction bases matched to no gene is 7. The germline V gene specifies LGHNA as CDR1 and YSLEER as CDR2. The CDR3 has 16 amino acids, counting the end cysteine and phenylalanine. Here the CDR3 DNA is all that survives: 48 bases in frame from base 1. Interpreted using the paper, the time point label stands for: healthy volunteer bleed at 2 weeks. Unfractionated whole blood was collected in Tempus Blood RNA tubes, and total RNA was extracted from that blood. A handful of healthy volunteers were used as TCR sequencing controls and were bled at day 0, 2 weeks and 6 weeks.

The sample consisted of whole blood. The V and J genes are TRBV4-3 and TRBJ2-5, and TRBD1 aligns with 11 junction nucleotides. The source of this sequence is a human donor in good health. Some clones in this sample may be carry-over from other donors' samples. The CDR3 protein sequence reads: CASSQAGTGGPKTQYF. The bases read TGCGCCAGCAGCCAAGCGGGGACAGGGGGTCCGAAGACCCAGTACTTC.